The 17 T cell receptor gamma chains reported below all come from one sample, sequenced in a study of γδ T cells in repeated Plasmodium falciparum infection. Gammadelta T cells were flow-sorted from PBMC into Vgamma9/Vdelta2+ and Vdelta2-negative populations for bulk analysis. TCRdb redid the clone calls on the multiplex PCR reads with CATT. The sample has 20,000 to 30,000 gamma-chain clones, about 3% seen once. Sequenced input: gamma-delta T cells from blood. All receptors derive from a pool of human donors (malaria-infected and uninfected, not separated).

This clone was detected many times. This clone may be a read error of a much larger clone one base away. At the DNA level, this CDR3 is encoded by other sequences in the same sample as well. This sequence joins TRGV4 and TRGJ1 or TRGJ2. Germline V gene data show CDR1 as EGSTGY and CDR2 as YDSYTSSV. The CDR3 runs to 15 residues. The CDR3 loop reads CATWDGPGRYYKKLF. CDR3 in DNA: TGTGCCACCTGGGATGGGCCGGGTCGGTATTATAAGAAGCTCTTT.

This clone turned up a few times. Translating this DNA gives a protein that differs at residue 5 from the TCRdb one, which belongs to a much larger clone; a read error is likely, and the protein shown is this translation. J is TRGJ1 or TRGJ2 and V is TRGV9. Matching the DNA to germline supplied the J gene, which TCRdb does not give. V trimming: 5 bases; J trimming: 9 bases; junction bases outside the gene matches: 7. Germline values: CDR1 GITISATS, CDR2 ISYDGTV (reference sequence). The CDR3 sequence is 11 residues long. In nucleotides, the CDR3 is TGTGCCTTGTGGGCCGGCTGTAAGAAACTCTTT. Translating gives CALWAGCKKLF.

This clone occurred many times. The protein TCRdb gives is from a much larger clone and does not agree with this DNA's translation at residue 9, likely a read error; the protein shown here comes from the DNA. The V call is TRGV9, the J call TRGJ1 or TRGJ2. The J gene is not listed in TCRdb, so it was assigned here from a DNA match to germline. V lost 3 bases and J lost 6; bases outside the gene matches: 11. CDR1 is GITISATS and CDR2 is ISYDGTV in the germline V gene (reference sequence). CDR3 length: 14 amino acids. This CDR3 reads CALWEILHCYKKLF. CDR3 nucleotide sequence: TGTGCCTTGTGGGAGATCCTCCATTGTTATAAGAAACTCTTT.

This clone was seen only a few times. The TCRdb protein comes from a much larger clone and disagrees with this DNA's translation at residue 4, likely due to a read error; the protein given here is derived from the DNA. The V gene is TRGV9, the J gene TRGJ1 or TRGJ2. As TCRdb names no J gene, one was assigned here on the basis of a DNA match to germline. The CDR3 runs 17 residues. CDR1 and CDR2 from the germline V gene are GITISATS and ISYDGTV (reference sequence). DNA for the CDR3: TGTGCCTTGGGGGACCAGCCGAACTACACAAATTATTATAAGAAACTCTTT. This codes for CALGDQPNYTNYYKKLF.

In this sample, this clone turned up many times. Being one base from a much bigger clone, this may be a read error. The V gene is TRGV2, the J gene TRGJ1 or TRGJ2. The CDR3 is made up of 14 amino acids. Germline assignment: CDR1 EGSNGY and CDR2 YDSYNSKV. Losses at the gene ends were 0 bases for V and 11 bases for J; bases not matched to a gene: 13. The CDR3 DNA is TGTGCCACCTGGGACGGGACTATTATGGATGAGAAACTCTTT. It yields the protein CATWDGTIMDEKLF.

This clone was observed at least ten times. Different DNA sequences within this sample yield the same CDR3. V is TRGV2 and J is TRGJP1. The V gene end was trimmed by 1 base and the J gene end by 5 bases; junction bases not matched to a gene: 4. Germline V gives CDR1 EGSNGY, CDR2 YDSYNSKV. The CDR3 runs to 14 residues. The CDR3 is CATWDGQTGWFKIF. CDR3 in DNA: TGTGCCACCTGGGACGGTCAAACTGGTTGGTTCAAGATATTT.

This clone has at least ten counts. The translation of this DNA and the TCRdb protein of a much larger clone differ at residue 10, probably owing to a read error; the protein shown here is translated from the DNA. The chain employs TRGV9 and TRGJ1 or TRGJ2. Looked up from germline, CDR1 is GITISATS and CDR2 is ISYDGTV (reference sequence). The CDR3 is made up of 12 amino acids. The CDR3 is CALWEVGYKRLF. CDR3 DNA: TGTGCCTTGTGGGAGGTGGGTTATAAGAGACTCTTC.

Points on this clone: The protein in TCRdb stems from a much larger clone and differs at residue 9 from this DNA's translation, likely a read error; here the protein is translated from the DNA. The chain employs TRGV9 and TRGJ1 or TRGJ2. Since TCRdb gives no J gene, matching the DNA to germline was used here to assign it. V dropped 3 bases and J dropped 5; count of bases not matched to a gene: 10. The CDR3 consists of 14 residues. In germline, CDR1 is GITISATS, CDR2 ISYDGTV (reference sequence). CDR3 bases: TGTGCCTTGTGGGAGCCGCGAAATCATTATAAGAAACTCTTT. Translation gives CALWEPRNHYKKLF.

This clone was found many times. This sample includes further DNA sequences coding for the same CDR3. The chain recombines TRGV2 with TRGJ1 or TRGJ2. TCRdb offers no J gene call, so here the DNA was matched to germline to obtain one. The length of the CDR3 is 14 residues. Germline V gene lookup returns CDR1 EGSNGY and CDR2 YDSYNSKV. The V segment lost 0 bases and the J segment 3 bases; nucleotides outside the gene matches: 5. The chain's CDR3 is CATWDGRSYYKKLF. CDR3 nucleotides: TGTGCCACCTGGGACGGGCGAAGTTATTATAAGAAACTCTTT.

This clone was seen repeatedly, ten times or more. The genes are TRGV4 and TRGJ1 or TRGJ2. The CDR3 totals 13 residues. CDR1 is EGSTGY and CDR2 is YDSYTSSV in the germline V gene. With V trimmed by 5 bases and J by 7 bases, 11 bases remained unmatched. The CDR3 protein is CATWAHAGYKKLF. CDR3 nucleotide sequence: TGTGCCACCTGGGCCCATGCGGGGTATAAGAAACTCTTT.

Remarks on this clone: The protein recorded in TCRdb matches a much larger clone and deviates from this DNA's translation at residue 3, suggesting a read error; the protein here is obtained by translating the DNA. The chain carries TRGV4 and TRGJ1 or TRGJ2. Assignment of the J gene here rests on matching the DNA to germline, because TCRdb gives none. CDR1 and CDR2 (germline): EGSTGY, YDSYTSSV. This CDR3 contains 17 residues. The CDR3 region is CAAWDGLGREDNYKKLF. Here the CDR3 DNA reads TGTGCCGCCTGGGATGGGCTAGGTCGGGAGGATAATTATAAGAAACTCTTT.

With respect to this clone: The TCRdb protein comes from a much larger clone and disagrees with this DNA's translation at residue 4, likely due to a read error; the protein given here is derived from the DNA. This chain links TRGV3 with TRGJ1 or TRGJ2. Looked up from germline, CDR1 is VTNTFY and CDR2 is YDVSTARD (reference sequence). CDR3 length equals 14 residues. As DNA, the CDR3 is TGTGCCACCTGTGACAGGCCAGAATATTATAAGAAACTCTTT. This translates into CATCDRPEYYKKLF.

In this sample, this clone turned up a few times. The translation of this DNA and the TCRdb protein of a much larger clone differ at residue 12, probably owing to a read error; the protein shown here is translated from the DNA. The chain employs TRGV9 and TRGJP. The J gene comes from matching the DNA to germline here; TCRdb lacks it. Per germline, CDR1 GITISATS and CDR2 ISYDGTV (reference sequence). This CDR3 region has 18 residues. DNA for the CDR3: TGTGCCTTGTGGGAGGTGCTGACGAGAGAGTTGAGCAAAAAAATCAAGGTATTT. Its translation: CALWEVLTRELSKKIKVF.

Regarding this clone: The protein recorded in TCRdb matches a much larger clone and deviates from this DNA's translation at residue 6, suggesting a read error; the protein here is obtained by translating the DNA. The CDR3, as DNA: TGTGCCACCTGGGACAGTCGACCCTATTATAAGAAACTCTTT. This encodes CATWDSRPYYKKLF. V usage is TRGV2 and J usage is TRGJ1 or TRGJ2. The J gene is not listed in TCRdb, so it was assigned here from a DNA match to germline. The V gene end was trimmed by 3 bases and the J gene end by 4 bases; junction bases not matched to a gene: 9. The CDR3 totals 14 residues. Per the germline V gene, CDR1 is EGSNGY and CDR2 is YDSYNSKV.

With respect to this clone: The protein TCRdb lists belongs to a much larger clone and differs from this DNA's translation at residue 5, which points to a read error; the protein shown is made from the DNA. The CDR3 region has the DNA TGTGCCTTGTGGGTGGTGGTGGGAAAAGAGTTGGGCAAAAAAATCAAGGTATTT. Residues: CALWVVVGKELGKKIKVF. V is TRGV9 and J is TRGJP. TCRdb records no J gene; here it was assigned by comparing the DNA to germline. The CDR3 runs to 18 residues. Germline CDR1 reads GITISATS; CDR2 reads ISYDGTV (reference sequence).

The table lists this clone with many counts. This likely traces to a read error, being one base from a far larger clone. Different DNA sequences within this sample yield the same CDR3. For the V gene the call is TRGV9; the J gene has no call. The CDR3 has 11 amino acids. Germline CDR1 is GITISATS and CDR2 is ISYDGTV (reference sequence). The CDR3 sequence: CALWEVFEKLF. The DNA for the CDR3 is TGTGCCTTGTGGGAGGTGTTTGAGAAACTCTTC.

Turning to this clone: A read error likely explains this, since a far larger clone differs by one base. Other DNA sequences in the same sample also yield this CDR3. The genes are TRGV2 and TRGJ1 or TRGJ2. No J segment appears in TCRdb, so it was assigned here by matching the sequence to germline. Germline lookup yields CDR1 EGSNGY and CDR2 YDSYNSKV. This CDR3 has 11 residues. The CDR3: CATWDGRRKLF. CDR3 DNA sequence: TGTGCTACCTGGGACGGGCGCAGGAAACTCTTT.